This T cell receptor beta chain was identified during a study of cytomegalovirus exposure and HLA in healthy donors. Study information: Of more than 350 genotyped donors, about 81% clustered with self-reported Caucasian donors. Whole-study findings and limits: Accurate prediction of most subjects' HLA-A and HLA-B alleles from TCR beta sequences was reported. Follow-up analysis found HLA locus-dependent TCR association rates, highest for DRB1 and lowest for HLA-C. A later analysis reportedly identified an Asian-associated ancestry cluster as carrying fewer N-insertions than the approximately 710-donor mean.

Primers: 60 Vbeta forward and 13 Jbeta reverse. Here immunoSEQ multiplex PCR was the method, and the copy in TCRdb shows in-frame clones only, minus some. The repertoire holds 180,000 or so clones, with about three quarters as singletons. In the case of this clone: Its target is not known.

Germline V CDR1 and CDR2: SNHLY, FYNNEI. V was shortened by 10 bases and J by 9 bases, with 22 bases between the two germline ends. The CDR3 is 14 residues long. This sequence was found in a man younger than 35 in good health and CMV-seronegative. J is TRBJ2-1 and V is TRBV2; D might be TRBD2 (5 bases). Sequencing was performed on PBMCs. DNA for the CDR3: TGTGCCACACAAAAGCGGCTAGACTCGCCTGAGCAGTTCTTC. Translation: CATQKRLDSPEQFF.